This T cell receptor (beta chain) derives from a study of technical replicates of blood from a handful of donors. Trimming shortened V by 0 bases and J by 7 bases, and 15 bases separated the two germline ends. This CDR3 comprises 15 residues. Germline V lookup: CDR1 LNHDA, CDR2 SQIVND (reference sequence). Measured with immunoSEQ multiplex PCR; TCRdb has only the in-frame clones, and not every one. Here the sample spans about 86,000 clones, approximately 96% being singletons. The sequenced sample consisted of T cells isolated from PBMCs. This clonotype originated in a human donor in good health. The rearrangement uses TRBV19 and TRBJ1-2; perhaps TRBD1 as D (5 bases). The CDR3, as DNA: TGTGCCAGTAGTATAGACGCGCGGGGGAATGGTGGCTACACCTTC. Protein sequence: CASSIDARGNGGYTF.